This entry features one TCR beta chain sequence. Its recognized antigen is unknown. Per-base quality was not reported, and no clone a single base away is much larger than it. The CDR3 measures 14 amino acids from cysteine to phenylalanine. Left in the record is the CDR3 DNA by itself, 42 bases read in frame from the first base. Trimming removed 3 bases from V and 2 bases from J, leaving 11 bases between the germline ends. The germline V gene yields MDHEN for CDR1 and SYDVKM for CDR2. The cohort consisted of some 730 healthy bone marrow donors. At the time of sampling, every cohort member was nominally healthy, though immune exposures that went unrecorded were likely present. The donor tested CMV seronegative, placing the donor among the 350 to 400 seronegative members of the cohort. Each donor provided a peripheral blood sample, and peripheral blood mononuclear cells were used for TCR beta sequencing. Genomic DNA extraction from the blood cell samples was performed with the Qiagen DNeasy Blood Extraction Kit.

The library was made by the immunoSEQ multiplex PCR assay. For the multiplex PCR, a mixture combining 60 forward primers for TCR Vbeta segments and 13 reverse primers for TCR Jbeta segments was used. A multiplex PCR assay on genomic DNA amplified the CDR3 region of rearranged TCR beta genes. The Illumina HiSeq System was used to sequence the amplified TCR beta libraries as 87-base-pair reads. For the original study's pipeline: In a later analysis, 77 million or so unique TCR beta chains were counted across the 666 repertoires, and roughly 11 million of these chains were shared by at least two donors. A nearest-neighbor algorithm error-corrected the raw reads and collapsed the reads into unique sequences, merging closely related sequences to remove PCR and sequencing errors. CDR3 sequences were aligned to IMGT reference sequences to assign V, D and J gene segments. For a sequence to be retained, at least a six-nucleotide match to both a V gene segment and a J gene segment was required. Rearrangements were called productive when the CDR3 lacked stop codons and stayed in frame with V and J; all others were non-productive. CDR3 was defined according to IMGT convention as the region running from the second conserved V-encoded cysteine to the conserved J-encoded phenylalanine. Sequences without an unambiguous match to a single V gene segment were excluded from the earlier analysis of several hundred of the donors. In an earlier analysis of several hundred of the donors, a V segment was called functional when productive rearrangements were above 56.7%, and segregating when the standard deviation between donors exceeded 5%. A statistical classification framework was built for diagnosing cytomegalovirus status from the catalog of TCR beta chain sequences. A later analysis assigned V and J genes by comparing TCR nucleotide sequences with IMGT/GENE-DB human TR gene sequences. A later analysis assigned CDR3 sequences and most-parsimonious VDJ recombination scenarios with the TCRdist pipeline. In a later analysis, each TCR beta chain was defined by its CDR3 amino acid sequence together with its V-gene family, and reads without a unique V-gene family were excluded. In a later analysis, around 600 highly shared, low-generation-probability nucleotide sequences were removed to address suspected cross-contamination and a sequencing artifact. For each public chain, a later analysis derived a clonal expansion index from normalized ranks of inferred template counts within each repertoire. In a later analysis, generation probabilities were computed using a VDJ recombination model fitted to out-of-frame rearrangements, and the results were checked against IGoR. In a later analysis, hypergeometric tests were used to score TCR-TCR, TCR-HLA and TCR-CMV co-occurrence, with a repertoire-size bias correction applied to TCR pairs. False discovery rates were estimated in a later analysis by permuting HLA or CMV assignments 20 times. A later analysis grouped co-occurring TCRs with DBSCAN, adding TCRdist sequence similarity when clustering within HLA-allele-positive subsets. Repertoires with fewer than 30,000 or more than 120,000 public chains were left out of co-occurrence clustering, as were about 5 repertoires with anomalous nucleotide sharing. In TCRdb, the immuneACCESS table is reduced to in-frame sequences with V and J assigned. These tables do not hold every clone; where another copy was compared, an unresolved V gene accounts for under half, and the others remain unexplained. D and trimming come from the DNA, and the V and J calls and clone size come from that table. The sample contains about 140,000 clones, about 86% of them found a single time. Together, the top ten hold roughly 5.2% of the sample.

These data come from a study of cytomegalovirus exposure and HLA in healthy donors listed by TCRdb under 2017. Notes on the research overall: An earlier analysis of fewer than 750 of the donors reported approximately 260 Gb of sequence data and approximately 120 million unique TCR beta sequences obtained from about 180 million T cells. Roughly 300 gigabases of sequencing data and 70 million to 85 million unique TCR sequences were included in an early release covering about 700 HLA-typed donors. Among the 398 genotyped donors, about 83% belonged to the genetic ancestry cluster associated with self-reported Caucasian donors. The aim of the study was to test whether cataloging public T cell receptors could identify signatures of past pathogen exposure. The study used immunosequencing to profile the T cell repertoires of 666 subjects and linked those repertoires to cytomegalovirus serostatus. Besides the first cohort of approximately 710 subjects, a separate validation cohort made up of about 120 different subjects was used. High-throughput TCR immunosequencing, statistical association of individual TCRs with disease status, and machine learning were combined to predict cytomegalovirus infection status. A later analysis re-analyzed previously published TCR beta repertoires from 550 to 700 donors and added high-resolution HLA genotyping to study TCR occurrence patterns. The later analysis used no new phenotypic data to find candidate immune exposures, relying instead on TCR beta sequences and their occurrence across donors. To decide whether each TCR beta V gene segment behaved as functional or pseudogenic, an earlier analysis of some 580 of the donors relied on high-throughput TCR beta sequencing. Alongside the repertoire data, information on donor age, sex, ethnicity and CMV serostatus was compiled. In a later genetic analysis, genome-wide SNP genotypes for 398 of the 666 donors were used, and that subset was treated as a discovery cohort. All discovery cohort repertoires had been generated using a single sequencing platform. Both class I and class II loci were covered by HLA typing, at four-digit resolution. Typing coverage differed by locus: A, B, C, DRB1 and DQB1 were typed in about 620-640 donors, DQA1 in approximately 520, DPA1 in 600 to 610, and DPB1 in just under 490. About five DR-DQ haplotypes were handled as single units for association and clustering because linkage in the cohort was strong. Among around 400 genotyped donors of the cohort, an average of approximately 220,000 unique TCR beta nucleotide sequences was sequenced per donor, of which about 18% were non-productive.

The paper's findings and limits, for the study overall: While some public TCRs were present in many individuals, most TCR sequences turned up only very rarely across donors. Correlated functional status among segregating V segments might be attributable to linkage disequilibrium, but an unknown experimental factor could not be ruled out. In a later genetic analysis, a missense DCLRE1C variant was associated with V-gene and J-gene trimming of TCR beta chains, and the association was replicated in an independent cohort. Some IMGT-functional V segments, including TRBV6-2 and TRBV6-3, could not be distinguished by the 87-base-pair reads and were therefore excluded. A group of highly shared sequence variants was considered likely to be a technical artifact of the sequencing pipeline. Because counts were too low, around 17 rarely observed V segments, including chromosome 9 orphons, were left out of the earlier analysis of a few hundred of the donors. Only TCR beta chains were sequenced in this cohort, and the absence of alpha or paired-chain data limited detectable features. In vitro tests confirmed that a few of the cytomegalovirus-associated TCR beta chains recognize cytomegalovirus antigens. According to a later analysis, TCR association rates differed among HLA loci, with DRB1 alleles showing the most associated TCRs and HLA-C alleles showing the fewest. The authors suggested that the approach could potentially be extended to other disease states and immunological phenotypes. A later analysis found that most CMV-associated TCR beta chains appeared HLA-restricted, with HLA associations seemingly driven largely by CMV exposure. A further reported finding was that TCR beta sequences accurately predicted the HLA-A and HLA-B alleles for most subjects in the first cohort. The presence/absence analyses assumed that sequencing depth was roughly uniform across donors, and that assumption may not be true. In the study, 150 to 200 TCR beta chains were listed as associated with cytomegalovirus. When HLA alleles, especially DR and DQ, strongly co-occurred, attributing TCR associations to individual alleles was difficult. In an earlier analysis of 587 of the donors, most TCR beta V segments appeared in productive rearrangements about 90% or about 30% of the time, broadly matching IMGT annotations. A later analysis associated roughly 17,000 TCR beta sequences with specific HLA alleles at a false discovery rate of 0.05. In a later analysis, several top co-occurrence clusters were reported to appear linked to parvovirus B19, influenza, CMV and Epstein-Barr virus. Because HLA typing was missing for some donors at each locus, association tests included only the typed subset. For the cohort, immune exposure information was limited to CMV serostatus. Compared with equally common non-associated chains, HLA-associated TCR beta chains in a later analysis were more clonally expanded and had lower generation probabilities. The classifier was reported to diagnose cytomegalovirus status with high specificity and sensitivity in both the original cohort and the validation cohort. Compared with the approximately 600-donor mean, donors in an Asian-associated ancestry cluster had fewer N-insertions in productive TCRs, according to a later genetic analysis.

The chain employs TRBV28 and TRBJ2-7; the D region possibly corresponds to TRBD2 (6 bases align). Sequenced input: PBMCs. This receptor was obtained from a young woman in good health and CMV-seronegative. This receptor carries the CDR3 CASSFSRDAYEQYF. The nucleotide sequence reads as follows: TGTGCCAGCAGTTTCTCGCGGGACGCCTACGAGCAGTACTTC.